Reported below is one TCR beta chain. Using its own MiXCR run on the PCR reads, TCRdb lists one record per CDR3 protein. This table holds hundreds of thousands of distinct CDR3 sequences, about 25% found once. The record originates from a study of molecular identifiers for immune sequencing clone quantification. Sorted cells numbering roughly 18,000 to 1,100,000, with 10%, 30% or 50% RNA, yielded the naive CD8 libraries. Per the germline V gene, CDR1 is LNHDA and CDR2 is SQIVND (reference sequence). The junction had 8 bases not matched to a gene; V was cut back by 8 bases and J by 5 bases. This CDR3 comprises 14 residues.

This TCR derives from a human donor in good health. Some libraries in this study had Jurkat cell RNA spiked in. The sequenced sample consisted of naive CD8+ T cells from blood, with Jurkat cell RNA spiked in. Documented subset: FACS-sorted CD8+CD4-CCR7+CD45RA+ naive T cells. The V gene is TRBV19, the J gene TRBJ1-1; 10 positions agree with TRBD1. The DNA for the CDR3 is TGTGCCAGTCACTTCGGGACAGGGGAAACTGAAGCTTTCTTT. This codes for CASHFGTGETEAFF.